These T cell receptor beta chains were read from a single sample in a study of blood T cells in healthy people across ages. TCRdb analysed the 5' RACE reads with MiXCR anew, one entry per CDR3 protein. The sample lists about 1.4 million distinct CDR3 sequences, around 59% occurring once. Specimen: blood. Receptors were obtained from a man aged 18 to 35 in good health. Each CDR3 is given without its conserved first and last residue. Fields, in order: V gene, CDR3 protein.

TRBV6-6	ASSHRDLQETQY
TRBV7-2	ASSLDLAEETQY
TRBV29-1	SAVQWETQY
TRBV20-1	SARQGLAETQY
TRBV18	ASSPKPTGPSGANVLT
TRBV7-2	AASRSVDSPLH
TRBV29-1	SVGTSGSWEQY
TRBV6-1	ASTSPGGGNTIY
TRBV6-4	ASSPLGLVGAEEQF
TRBV7-9	ASSPVVRSGNTIY
TRBV3-1	ASSPLEAQETQY
TRBV14	ASSPRLDPFQF
TRBV20-1	SARDTRTSGSHEQF
TRBV3-1	ASSQGKGGLAYNEQF
TRBV4-1	ASSQDAVTDTQY
TRBV6-2/TRBV6-3	ASRGSTDYGYT
TRBV11-2	ASSFGQGFWGNIQY
TRBV6-1	ASSDWLEQF
TRBV11-2	ASSSRRNNYGYT
TRBV10-3	AIRGRGGGYT
TRBV25-1	ASSHGQLRNNEQF
TRBV25-1	ASSEWKIGSGREHEQF
TRBV4-3	ASSQRYVGTDYGYT
TRBV3-1	ASSQRGGRYSNQPQH
TRBV29-1	SFESFEVTTDTQY
TRBV27	ASSAHPQAEQF
TRBV10-3	AISESAPGSYNSPLH
TRBV13	ASSPRDSGAGQETQY
TRBV5-6	ASSLRDYSTDTQY
TRBV20-1	SAPEGASYGYT
TRBV2	ASIPGTNNEQF